The clone carrying this T cell receptor (beta chain) was counted many times. The antigen remains unidentified. This CDR3 comprises 16 residues. V dropped 0 bases and J dropped 2; count of bases not matched to a gene: 6. CDR1 and CDR2 from the germline V gene are SEHNR and FQNEAQ (reference sequence). This sample is part of a study of read filtering for tumor transcriptome and immune sequencing. Study details: RNA-seq yielded only roughly 75 to 1,400 TCR reads, IR-seq about 3.5 to 11 million.

This library used roughly 400 ng RNA and molecular barcoded adaptors spanning alpha/delta and beta/gamma chains. TCRdb reprocessed the reads via MiXCR and lists one record per CDR3 protein. The sample lists 120,000 or so distinct CDR3 sequences, around 13% occurring once. Notes on the study in general: Sorted CD138-negative bone marrow cells were not purified T cells.

This clonotype was obtained from a donor at least 40 years old with multiple myeloma. Input material: a population of CD138-negative cells sorted from bone marrow. The genes are TRBV7-9 and TRBJ2-5; 7 bases map to TRBD1. This chain's CDR3 is CASSLAGTARQETQYF. CDR3 coding DNA: TGTGCCAGCAGCTTAGCCGGGACAGCACGGCAAGAGACCCAGTACTTC.